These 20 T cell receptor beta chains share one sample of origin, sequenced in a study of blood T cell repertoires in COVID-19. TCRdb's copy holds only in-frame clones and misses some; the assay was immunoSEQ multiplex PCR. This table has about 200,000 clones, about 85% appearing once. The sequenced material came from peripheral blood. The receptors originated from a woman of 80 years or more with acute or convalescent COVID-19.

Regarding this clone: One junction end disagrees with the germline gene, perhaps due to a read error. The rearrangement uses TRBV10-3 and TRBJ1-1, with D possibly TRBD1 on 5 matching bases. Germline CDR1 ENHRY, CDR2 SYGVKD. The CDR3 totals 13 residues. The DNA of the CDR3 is TGTGCCATCAGTGAACCAGGGAACGCTGAAGCTTTCTTT. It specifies CAISEPGNAEAFF.

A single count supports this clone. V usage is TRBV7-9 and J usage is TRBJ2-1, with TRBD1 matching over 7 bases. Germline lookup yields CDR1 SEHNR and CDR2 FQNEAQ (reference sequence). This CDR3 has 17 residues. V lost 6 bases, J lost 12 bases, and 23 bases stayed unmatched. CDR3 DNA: TGTGCCAGCAGTTCCGGGACAGCGAATAGTGGAGTTCGACCGCAGTTCTTC. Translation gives CASSSGTANSGVRPQFF.

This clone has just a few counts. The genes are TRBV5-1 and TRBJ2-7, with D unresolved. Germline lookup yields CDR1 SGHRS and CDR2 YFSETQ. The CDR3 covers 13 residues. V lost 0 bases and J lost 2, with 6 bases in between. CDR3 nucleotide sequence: TGCGCCAGCAGCTTGGAACGGGCCTACGAGCAGTACTTC. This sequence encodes CASSLERAYEQYF. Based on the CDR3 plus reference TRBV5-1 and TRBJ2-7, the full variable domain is KAGVTQTPRYLIKTRGQQVTLSCSPISGHRSVSWYQQTPGQGLQFLFEYFSETQRNKGNFPGRFSGRQFSNSRSEMNVSTLELGDSALYLCASSLERAYEQYFGPGTRLTVT.

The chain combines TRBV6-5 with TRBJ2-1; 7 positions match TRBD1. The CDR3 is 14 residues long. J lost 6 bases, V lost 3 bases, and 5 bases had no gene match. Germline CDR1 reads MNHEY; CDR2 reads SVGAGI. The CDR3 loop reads CASSYRDRLNEQFF. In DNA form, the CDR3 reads TGTGCCAGCAGTTATCGGGACAGACTCAATGAGCAGTTCTTC.

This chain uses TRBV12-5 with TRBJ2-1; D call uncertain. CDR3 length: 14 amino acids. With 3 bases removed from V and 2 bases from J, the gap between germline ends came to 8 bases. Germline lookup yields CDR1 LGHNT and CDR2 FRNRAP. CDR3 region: CASGFTGTYNEQFF. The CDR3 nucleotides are TGTGCTAGTGGTTTTACGGGTACCTACAATGAGCAGTTCTTC.

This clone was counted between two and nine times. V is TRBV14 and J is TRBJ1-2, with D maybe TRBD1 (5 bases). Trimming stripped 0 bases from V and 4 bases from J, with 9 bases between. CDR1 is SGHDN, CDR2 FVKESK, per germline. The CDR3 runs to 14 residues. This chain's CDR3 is CASSQERQGYGYTF. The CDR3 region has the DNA TGTGCCAGCAGCCAAGAGCGGCAGGGCTATGGCTACACCTTC.

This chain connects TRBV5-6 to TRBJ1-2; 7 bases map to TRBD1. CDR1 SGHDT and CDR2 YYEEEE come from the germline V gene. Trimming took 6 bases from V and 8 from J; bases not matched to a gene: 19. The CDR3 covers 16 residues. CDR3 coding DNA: TGTGCCAGCACCGACCCCGACAGGGCCGCGTTTAGAGGCTACACCTTC. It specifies CASTDPDRAAFRGYTF.

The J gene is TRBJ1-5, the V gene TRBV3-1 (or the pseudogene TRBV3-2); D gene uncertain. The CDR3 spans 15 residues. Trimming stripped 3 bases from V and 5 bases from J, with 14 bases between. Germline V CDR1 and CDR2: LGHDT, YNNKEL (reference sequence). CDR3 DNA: TGTGCCAGCAGCCAGGCGGGGATTCCACATCAGCCCCAGCATTTT. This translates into CASSQAGIPHQPQHF.

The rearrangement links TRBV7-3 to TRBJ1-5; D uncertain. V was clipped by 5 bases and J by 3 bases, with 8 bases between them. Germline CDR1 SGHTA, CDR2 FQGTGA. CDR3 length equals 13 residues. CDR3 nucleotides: TGTGCCAGCAGCCCGGGGAACAATCAGCCCCAGCATTTT. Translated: CASSPGNNQPQHF.

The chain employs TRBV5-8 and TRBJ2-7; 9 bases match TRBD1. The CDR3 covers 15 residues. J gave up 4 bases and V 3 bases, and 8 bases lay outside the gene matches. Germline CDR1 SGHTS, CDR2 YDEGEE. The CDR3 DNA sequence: TGTGCCAGCAGCTGGAGGGACAGGGCGAAGTACGAGCAGTACTTC. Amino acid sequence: CASSWRDRAKYEQYF.

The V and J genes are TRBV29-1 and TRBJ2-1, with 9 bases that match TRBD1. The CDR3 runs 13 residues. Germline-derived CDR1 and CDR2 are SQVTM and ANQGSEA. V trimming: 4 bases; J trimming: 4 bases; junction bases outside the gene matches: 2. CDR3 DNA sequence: TGCAGCGTTGCCGGGACAGGGTACAATGAGCAGTTCTTC. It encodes CSVAGTGYNEQFF.

The CDR3 is CASSSPPGQRLEPRNTQYF. The CDR3 nucleotides read TGTGCCAGCAGCTCCCCGCCGGGACAGAGGCTCGAACCAAGAAATACGCAGTATTTT. The chain is built from TRBV7-2 and TRBJ2-3; TRBD1 matches at 7 bases. The germline CDR1 and CDR2 sequences are SGHTA and FQGNSA. The J segment lost 7 bases and the V segment lost 4 bases, leaving 23 bases of the junction unmatched. The CDR3 has 19 amino acids.

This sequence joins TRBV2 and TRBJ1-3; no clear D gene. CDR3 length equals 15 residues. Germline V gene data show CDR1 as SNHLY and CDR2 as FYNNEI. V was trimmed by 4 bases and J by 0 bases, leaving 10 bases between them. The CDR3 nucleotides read TGTGCCAGCAGTGGAGAGGAGAGCTCTGGAAACACCATATATTTT. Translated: CASSGEESSGNTIYF.

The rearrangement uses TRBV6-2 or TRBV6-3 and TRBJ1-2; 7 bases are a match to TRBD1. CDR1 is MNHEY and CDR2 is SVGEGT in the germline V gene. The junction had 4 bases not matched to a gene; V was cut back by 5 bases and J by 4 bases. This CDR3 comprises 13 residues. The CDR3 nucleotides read TGTGCCAGCAGTGCGGGACAGCTCTATGGCTACACCTTC. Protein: CASSAGQLYGYTF.

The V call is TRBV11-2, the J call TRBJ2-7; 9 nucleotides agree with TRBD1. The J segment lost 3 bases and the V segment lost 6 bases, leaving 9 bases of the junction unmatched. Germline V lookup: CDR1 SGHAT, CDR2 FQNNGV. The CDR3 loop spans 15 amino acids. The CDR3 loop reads CASRSTDRGRYEQYF. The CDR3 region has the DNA TGTGCCAGCAGATCTACGGACAGGGGACGCTACGAGCAGTACTTC.

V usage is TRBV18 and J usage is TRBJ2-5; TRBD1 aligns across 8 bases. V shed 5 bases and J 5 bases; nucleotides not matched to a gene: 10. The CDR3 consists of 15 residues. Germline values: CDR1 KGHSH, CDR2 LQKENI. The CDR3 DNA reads TGTGCCAGCTCATCCACAGGGGGGCGAGGGGAGACCCAGTACTTC. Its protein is CASSSTGGRGETQYF.

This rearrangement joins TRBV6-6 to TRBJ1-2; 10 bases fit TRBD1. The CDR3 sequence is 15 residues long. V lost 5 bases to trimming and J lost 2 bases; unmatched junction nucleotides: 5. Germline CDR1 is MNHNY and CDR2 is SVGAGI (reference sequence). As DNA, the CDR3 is TGTGCCAGCAGTCCCGGGACAGGGGAAAACTATGGCTACACCTTC. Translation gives CASSPGTGENYGYTF.

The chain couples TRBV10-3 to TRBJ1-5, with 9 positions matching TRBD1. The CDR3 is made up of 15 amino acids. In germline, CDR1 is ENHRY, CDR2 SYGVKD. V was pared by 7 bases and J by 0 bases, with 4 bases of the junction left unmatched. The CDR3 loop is CAITEGQGSNQPQHF. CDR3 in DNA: TGTGCCATCACCGAGGGACAGGGTAGCAATCAGCCCCAGCATTTT.

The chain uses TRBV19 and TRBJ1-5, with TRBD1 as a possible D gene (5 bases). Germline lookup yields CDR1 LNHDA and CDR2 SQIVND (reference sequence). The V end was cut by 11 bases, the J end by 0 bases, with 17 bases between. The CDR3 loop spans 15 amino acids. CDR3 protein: CAWVQEPCSNQPQHF. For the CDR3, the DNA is TGTGCCTGGGTACAGGAACCTTGTAGCAATCAGCCCCAGCATTTT.

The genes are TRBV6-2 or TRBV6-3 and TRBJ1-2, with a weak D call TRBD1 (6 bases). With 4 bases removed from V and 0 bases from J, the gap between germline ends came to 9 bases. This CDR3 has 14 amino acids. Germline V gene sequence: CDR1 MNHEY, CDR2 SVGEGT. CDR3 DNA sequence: TGTGCCAGCAGTTTCCGGACAGCTAACTATGGCTACACCTTC. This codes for CASSFRTANYGYTF.